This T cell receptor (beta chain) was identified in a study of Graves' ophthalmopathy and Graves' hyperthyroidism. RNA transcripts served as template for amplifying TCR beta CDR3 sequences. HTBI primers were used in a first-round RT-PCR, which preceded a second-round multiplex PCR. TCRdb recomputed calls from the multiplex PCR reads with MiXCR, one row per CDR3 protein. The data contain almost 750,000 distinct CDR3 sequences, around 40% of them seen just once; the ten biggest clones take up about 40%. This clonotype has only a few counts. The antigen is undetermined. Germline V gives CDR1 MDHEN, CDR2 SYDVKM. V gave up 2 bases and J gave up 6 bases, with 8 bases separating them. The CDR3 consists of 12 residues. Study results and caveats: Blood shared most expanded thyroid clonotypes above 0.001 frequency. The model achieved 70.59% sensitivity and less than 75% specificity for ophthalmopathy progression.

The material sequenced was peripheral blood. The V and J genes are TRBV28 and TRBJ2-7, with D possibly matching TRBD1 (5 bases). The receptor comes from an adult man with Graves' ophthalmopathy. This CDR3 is CASSLMGPEQYF. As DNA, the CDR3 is TGTGCCAGCAGTTTAATGGGGCCCGAGCAGTACTTC.